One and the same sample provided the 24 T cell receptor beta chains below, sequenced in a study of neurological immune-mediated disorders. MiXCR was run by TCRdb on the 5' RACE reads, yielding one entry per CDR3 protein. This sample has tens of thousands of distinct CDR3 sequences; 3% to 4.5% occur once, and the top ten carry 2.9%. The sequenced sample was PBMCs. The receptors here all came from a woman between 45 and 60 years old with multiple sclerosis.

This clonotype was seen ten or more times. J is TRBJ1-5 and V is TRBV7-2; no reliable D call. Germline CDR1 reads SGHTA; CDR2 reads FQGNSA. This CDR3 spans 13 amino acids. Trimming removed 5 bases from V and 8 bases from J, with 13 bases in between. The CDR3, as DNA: TGTGCCAGCAGCCCCCGGGTCAAAGAGCCCCAGCATTTT. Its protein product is CASSPRVKEPQHF.

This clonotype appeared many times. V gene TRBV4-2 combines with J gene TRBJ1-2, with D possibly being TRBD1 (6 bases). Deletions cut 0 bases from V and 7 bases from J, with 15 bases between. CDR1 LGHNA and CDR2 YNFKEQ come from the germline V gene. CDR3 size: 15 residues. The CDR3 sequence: CASSQEPHREFGYTF. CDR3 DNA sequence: TGTGCCAGCAGCCAAGAACCCCACAGGGAATTTGGCTACACCTTC.

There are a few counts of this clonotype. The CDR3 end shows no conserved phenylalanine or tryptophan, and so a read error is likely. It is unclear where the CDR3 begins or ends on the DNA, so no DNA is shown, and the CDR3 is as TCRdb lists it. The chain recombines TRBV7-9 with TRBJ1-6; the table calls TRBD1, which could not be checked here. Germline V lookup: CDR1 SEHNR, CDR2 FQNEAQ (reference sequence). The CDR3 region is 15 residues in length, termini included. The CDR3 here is CASSLAQGANSPLNC.

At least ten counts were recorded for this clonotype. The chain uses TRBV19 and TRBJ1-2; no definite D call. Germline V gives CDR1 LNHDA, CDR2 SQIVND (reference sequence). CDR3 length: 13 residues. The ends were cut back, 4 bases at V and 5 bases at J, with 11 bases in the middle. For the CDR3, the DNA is TGTGCCAGTAGTAGCCAGACAAAATATGGCTACACCTTC. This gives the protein CASSSQTKYGYTF. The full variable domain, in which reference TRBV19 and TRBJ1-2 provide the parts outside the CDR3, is DGGITQSPKYLFRKEGQNVTLSCEQNLNHDAMYWYRQDPGQGLRLIYYSQIVNDFQKGDIAEGYSVSREKKESFPLTVTSAQKNPTAFYLCASSSQTKYGYTFGSGTRLTVV.

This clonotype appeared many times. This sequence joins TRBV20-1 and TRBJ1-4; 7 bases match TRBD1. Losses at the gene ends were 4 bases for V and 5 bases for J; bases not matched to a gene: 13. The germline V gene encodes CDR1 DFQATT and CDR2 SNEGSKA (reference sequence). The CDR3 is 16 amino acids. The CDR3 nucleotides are TGCAGTGCTACATCAGCAAAGACAGGGAGGAATGAAAAACTGTTTTTT. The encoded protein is CSATSAKTGRNEKLFF.

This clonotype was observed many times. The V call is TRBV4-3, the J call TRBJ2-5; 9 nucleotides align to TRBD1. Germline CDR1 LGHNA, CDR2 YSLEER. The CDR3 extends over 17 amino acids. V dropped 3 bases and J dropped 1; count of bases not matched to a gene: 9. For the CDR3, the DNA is TGCGCCAGCAGCCAGAAACAGGGGGCGCGTATCCAAGAGACCCAGTACTTC. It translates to CASSQKQGARIQETQYF.

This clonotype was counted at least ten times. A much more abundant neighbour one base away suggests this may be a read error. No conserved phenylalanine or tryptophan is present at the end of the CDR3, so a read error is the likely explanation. The CDR3 sequence: CASSLDGYRQETQYC. The CDR3 nucleotides read TGCGCCAGCAGCTTGGATGGCTACCGCCAAGAGACCCAGTACTGC. This chain joins TRBV5-1 and TRBJ2-5; D is unresolved. V dropped 0 bases and J dropped 1 base, with 10 bases sitting between them. This CDR3 is built from 15 residues. In germline, CDR1 is SGHRS, CDR2 YFSETQ.

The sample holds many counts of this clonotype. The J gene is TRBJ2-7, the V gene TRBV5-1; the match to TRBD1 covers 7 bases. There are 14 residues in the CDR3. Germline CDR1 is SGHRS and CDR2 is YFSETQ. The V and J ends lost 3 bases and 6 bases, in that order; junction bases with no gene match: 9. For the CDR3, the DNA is TGCGCCAGCAGCTCGGGACAGTTTGCAGGCGAGCAGTACTTC. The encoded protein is CASSSGQFAGEQYF.

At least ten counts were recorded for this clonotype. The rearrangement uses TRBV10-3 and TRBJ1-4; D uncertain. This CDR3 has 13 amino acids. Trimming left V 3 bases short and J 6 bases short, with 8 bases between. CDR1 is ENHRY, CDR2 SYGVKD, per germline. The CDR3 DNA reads TGTGCCATCAGTGACAGGATAGATGAAAAACTGTTTTTT. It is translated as CAISDRIDEKLFF.

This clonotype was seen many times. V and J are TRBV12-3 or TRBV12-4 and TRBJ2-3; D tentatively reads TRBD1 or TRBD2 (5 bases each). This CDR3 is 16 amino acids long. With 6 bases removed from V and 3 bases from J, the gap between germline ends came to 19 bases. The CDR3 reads CASSPRVGVMTDTQYF. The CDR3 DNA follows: TGTGCCAGCAGCCCCAGGGTCGGGGTGATGACAGATACGCAGTATTTT.

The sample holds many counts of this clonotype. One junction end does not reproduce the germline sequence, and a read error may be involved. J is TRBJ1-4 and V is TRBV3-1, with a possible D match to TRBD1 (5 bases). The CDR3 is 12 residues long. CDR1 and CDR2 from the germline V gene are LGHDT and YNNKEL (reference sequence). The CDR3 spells CASSHQGETSLF. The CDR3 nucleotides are TGTGCCAGCAGCCACCAGGGTGAAACGTCTCTTTTT.

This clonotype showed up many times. CDR3 protein: CASSQEAGGSTDTQYF. CDR3 DNA: TGCGCCAGCAGCCAAGAAGCGGGGGGTTCCACAGATACGCAGTATTTT. The chain has TRBV4-3 and TRBJ2-3; 9 bases agree with TRBD2. Germline V CDR1 and CDR2: LGHNA, YSLEER. V was pared by 0 bases and J by 2 bases, with 3 bases of the junction left unmatched. CDR3 length: 16 amino acids.

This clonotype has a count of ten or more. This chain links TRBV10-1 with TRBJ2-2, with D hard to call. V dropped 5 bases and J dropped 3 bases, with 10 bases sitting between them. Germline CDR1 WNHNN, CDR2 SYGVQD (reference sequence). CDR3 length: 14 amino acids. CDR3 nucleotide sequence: TGCGCCAGCAGTCCCCGTTTGGACACCGGGGAGCTGTTTTTT. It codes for CASSPRLDTGELFF.

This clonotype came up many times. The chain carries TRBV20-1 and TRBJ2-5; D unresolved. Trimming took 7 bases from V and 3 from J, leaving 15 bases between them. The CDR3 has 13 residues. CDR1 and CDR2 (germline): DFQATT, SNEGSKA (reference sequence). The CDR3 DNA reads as TGCAGTGTTGAGGACCAATTTGAAGAGACCCAGTACTTC. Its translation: CSVEDQFEETQYF.

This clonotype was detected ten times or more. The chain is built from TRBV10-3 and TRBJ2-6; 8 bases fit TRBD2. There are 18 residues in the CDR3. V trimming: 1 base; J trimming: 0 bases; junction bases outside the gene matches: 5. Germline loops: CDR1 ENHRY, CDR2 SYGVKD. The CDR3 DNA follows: TGTGCCATCAGTGAGTTTGGGACTAGATACTCTGGGGCCAACGTCCTGACTTTC. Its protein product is CAISEFGTRYSGANVLTF.

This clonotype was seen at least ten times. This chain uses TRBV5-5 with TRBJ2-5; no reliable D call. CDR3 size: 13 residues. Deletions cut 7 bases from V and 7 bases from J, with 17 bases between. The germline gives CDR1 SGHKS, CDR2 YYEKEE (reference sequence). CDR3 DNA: TGTGCCAGCGGCGAACGGAGCCCGGGGACCCAGTACTTC. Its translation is CASGERSPGTQYF. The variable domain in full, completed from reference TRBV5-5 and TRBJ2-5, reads DAGVTQSPTHLIKTRGQQVTLRCSPISGHKSVSWYQQVLGQGPQFIFQYYEKEERGRGNFPDRFSARQFPNYSSELNVNALLLGDSALYLCASGERSPGTQYFGPGTRLLVL.

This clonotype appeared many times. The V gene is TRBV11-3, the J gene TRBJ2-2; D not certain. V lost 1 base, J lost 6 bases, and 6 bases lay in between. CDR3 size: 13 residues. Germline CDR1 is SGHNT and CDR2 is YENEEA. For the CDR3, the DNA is TGTGCCAGCAGCTTAGCCTCACCCGGGGAGCTGTTTTTT. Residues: CASSLASPGELFF.

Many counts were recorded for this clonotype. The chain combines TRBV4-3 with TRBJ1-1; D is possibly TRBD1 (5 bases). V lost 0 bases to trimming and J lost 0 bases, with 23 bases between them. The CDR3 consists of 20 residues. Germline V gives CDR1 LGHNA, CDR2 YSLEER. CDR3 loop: CASSQDRRGNLLLMNTEAFF. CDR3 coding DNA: TGCGCCAGCAGCCAAGATCGGAGGGGCAATTTGCTTCTAATGAACACTGAAGCTTTCTTT.

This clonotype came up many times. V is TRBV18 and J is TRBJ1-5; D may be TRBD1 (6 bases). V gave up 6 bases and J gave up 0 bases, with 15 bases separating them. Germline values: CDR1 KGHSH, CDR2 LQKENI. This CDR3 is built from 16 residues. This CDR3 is CASSSGTLYSNQPQHF. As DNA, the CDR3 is TGTGCCAGCTCCTCCGGGACACTCTATAGCAATCAGCCCCAGCATTTT.

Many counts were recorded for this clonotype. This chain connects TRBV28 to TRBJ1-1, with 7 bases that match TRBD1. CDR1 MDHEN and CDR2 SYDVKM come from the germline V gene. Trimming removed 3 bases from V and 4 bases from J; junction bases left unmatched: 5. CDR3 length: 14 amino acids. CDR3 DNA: TGTGCCAGCAGTTTTCAGGGGGGTGGCACTGAAGCTTTCTTT. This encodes CASSFQGGGTEAFF.

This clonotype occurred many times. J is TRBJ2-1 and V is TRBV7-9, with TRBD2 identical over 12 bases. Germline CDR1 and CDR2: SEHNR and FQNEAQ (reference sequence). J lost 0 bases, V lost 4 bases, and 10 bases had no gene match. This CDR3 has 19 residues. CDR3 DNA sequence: TGTGCCAGCAGCTCTAGACTAGCGGGGGCCCGAAGCTCCTACAATGAGCAGTTCTTC. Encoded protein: CASSSRLAGARSSYNEQFF.

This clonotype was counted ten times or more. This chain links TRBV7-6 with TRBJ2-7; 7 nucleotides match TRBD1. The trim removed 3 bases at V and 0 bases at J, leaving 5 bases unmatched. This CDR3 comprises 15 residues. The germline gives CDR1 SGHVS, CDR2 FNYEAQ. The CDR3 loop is CASSFKGAPSYEQYF. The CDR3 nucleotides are TGTGCCAGCAGCTTTAAGGGGGCTCCCTCCTACGAGCAGTACTTC.

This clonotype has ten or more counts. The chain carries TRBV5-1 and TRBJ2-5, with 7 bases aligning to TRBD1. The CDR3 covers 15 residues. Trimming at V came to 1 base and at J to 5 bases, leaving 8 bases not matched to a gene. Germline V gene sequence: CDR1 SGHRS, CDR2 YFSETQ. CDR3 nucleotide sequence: TGCGCCAGCAGCTTGATAACAGGGGTCGAGGAGACCCAGTACTTC. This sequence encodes CASSLITGVEETQYF.

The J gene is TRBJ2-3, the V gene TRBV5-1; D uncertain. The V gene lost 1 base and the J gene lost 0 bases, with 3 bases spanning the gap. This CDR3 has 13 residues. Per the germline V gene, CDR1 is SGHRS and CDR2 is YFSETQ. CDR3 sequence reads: CASSLSSTDTQYF. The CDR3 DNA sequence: TGCGCCAGCAGCTTGAGCAGCACAGATACGCAGTATTTT.